This is a list of T cell receptor beta chains from one sample in a study of T cell responses to AZD1222 COVID-19 vaccine. The method was immunoSEQ multiplex PCR; TCRdb's version includes in-frame clones alone and lacks a portion of them. The data hold about 150,000 clones, with about 86% observed a single time. The specimen was peripheral blood, collected 28 days after the second AZD1222 dose. The receptors shown here come from an adult who received the AZD1222 COVID-19 vaccine. Both conserved end residues are part of each CDR3. D genes are given only for firm matches. For some rows the clone size is stated as once, few or many, or as a class when expanded; others skip it.

j_gene	abundance	d_gene	v_gene	CDR3nt	CDR3aa
TRBJ1-2	NA	NA	TRBV25-1	TGTGCCAGCAGTGAACTGTGGGAAGAGGATGGCTACACCTTC	CASSELWEEDGYTF
TRBJ1-5	NA	TRBD1	TRBV28	TGTGCCAGCAGTTTATGGGACAGGCTTAGCAATCAGCCCCAGCATTTT	CASSLWDRLSNQPQHF
TRBJ2-7	NA	NA	TRBV29-1	TGCAGCGTTGAAAACGGTCAGGGACACTACGAGCAGTACTTC	CSVENGQGHYEQYF
TRBJ2-5	NA	TRBD2	TRBV15	TGTGCCACCAGCGGGGGACTAGCGGGAGAGACCCAGTACTTC	CATSGGLAGETQYF
TRBJ2-1	NA	NA	TRBV11-2	TGTGCCAGCAGCTTAGAAGTGGGGGATGAGCAGTTCTTC	CASSLEVGDEQFF
TRBJ1-6	once	NA	TRBV10-1	TGCGCCAGCAGTGAGTCGGATTCACCCCTCCACTTT	CASSESDSPLHF
TRBJ1-6	NA	NA	TRBV7-2	TGTGCCAGCAGTCCAGGGATAGACTCACCCCTCCACTTT	CASSPGIDSPLHF
TRBJ2-2	NA	NA	TRBV2	TGTGCCAGCCTGGGAGGCTTCCGAGGGACCGGGGAGCTGTTTTTT	CASLGGFRGTGELFF
TRBJ1-2	few	TRBD1	TRBV5-1	TGCGCCAGCAGCCCCAGACAGGGCTCCCCTTATGGCTACACCTTC	CASSPRQGSPYGYTF
TRBJ1-2	NA	NA	TRBV7-6	TGTGCCAGCAGCCCGACGTTCGCTAACTATGGCTACACCTTC	CASSPTFANYGYTF
TRBJ1-2	NA	NA	TRBV29-1	TGCAGCGTTGCTGGGGCAGGGAACTATGGCTACACCTTC	CSVAGAGNYGYTF
TRBJ1-2	once	NA	TRBV3-1/TRBV3-2	TGTGCCAGCAGCCAAGAGTTGGGGACGGGTAACTATGGCTACACCTTC	CASSQELGTGNYGYTF
TRBJ2-5	NA	TRBD2	TRBV4-1	TGCGCCAGCAGCCAACAGGGACTAGCGGGGGAAGAGACCCAGTACTTC	CASSQQGLAGEETQYF
TRBJ2-1	NA	NA	TRBV29-1	TGCAGCGTTGGCAACTACAATGAGCAGTTCTTC	CSVGNYNEQFF
TRBJ1-5	NA	NA	TRBV15	TGTGCCACCAGCAGAGAGAGGGCGTCAGGGAGGCAGCCCCAGCATTTT	CATSRERASGRQPQHF
TRBJ1-1	NA	NA	TRBV4-1	TGCGCCAGCAGCCGCCTTTGGGGGACTCCTAACACTGAAGCTTTCTTT	CASSRLWGTPNTEAFF
TRBJ2-6	NA	NA	TRBV5-4	TGTGCCACCGGACCCGCTGCCTTCTCTGGGGCCAACGTCCTGACTTTC	CATGPAAFSGANVLTF
TRBJ1-1	NA	NA	TRBV28	TGTGCCAGCAGTTCTGGGACCCGGACTGAAGCTTTCTTT	CASSSGTRTEAFF
TRBJ2-7	few	TRBD1	TRBV30	TGTGCCTGGAGTTCCCACAGGGGGCAATACTTC	CAWSSHRGQYF
TRBJ2-3	NA	TRBD2	TRBV30	TGTGCCTGGAGTGTTAACGGGAGGAATACGCAGTATTTT	CAWSVNGRNTQYF
TRBJ2-5	once	TRBD1	TRBV6-5	TGTGCCAGCAGTTACTCTGGGACAGGGTATTTAGAGACCCAGTACTTC	CASSYSGTGYLETQYF
TRBJ2-4	NA	TRBD2	TRBV30	TGTGCCTGGTCCGGGAGGAGACTTCTAGCCAAAAACATTCAGTACTTC	CAWSGRRLLAKNIQYF
TRBJ1-5	NA	NA	TRBV6-1	TGTGCCAGCAGTGAGATAGGCTTTAATCAGCCCCAGCATTTT	CASSEIGFNQPQHF
TRBJ2-7	NA	NA	TRBV11-3	TGTGCCAGCAGCTTAGTAGATCGGGGACAGTGGGACTCTTACGAGCAGTACTTC	CASSLVDRGQWDSYEQYF